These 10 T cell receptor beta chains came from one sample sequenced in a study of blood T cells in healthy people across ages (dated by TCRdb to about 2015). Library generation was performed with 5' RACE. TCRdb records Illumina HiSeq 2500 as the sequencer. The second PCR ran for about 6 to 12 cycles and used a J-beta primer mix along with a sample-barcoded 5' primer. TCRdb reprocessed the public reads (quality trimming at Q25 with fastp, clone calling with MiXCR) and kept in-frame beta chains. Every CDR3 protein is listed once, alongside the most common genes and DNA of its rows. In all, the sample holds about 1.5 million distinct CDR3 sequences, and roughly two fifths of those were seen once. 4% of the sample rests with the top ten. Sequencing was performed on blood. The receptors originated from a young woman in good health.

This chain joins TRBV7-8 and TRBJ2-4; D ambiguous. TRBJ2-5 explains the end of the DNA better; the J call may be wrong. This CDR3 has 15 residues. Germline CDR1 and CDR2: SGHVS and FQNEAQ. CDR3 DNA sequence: TGTGCCAGCAGCTTAGTATGGGGAATTCAAGAGACCCAGTACTTC. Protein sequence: CASSLVWGIQETQYF.

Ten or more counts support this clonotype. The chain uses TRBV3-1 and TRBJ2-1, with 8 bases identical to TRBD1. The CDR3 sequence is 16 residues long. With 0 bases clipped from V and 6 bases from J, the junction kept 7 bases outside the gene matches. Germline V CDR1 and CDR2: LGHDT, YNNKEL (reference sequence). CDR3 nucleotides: TGTGCCAGCAGCCAAGATGGGGTGACAGGGGTCAATGAGCAGTTCTTC. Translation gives CASSQDGVTGVNEQFF.

CDR3 region: CSVEGWNEQYF. DNA of the CDR3: TGCAGCGTTGAAGGGTGGAATGAGCAGTACTTC. V usage is TRBV29-1 and J usage is TRBJ2-1; D is ambiguous. The J call is in doubt because the DNA end fits TRBJ2-7 better. Germline CDR1 SQVTM, CDR2 ANQGSEA. The CDR3 is made up of 11 amino acids.

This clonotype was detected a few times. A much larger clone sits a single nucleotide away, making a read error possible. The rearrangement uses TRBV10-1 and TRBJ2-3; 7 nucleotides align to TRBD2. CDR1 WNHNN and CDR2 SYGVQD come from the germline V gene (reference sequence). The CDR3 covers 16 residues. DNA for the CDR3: TGCGCCGGCAGTGAGACCGGGACTACTACCACAGATACGCAGTATTTT. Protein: CAGSETGTTTTDTQYF.

The chain's CDR3 is CASSQLPSGSVEQFF. The CDR3 nucleotides are TGCGCCAGCAGCCAACTCCCTAGCGGGAGTGTTGAGCAGTTCTTC. This chain connects TRBV4-1 to TRBJ2-1; 10 bases map to TRBD2. This CDR3 region has 15 residues. Germline V gives CDR1 MGHRA, CDR2 YSYEKL. After removal of 2 bases from V and 9 bases from J, the junction contained 7 bases not matched to a gene.

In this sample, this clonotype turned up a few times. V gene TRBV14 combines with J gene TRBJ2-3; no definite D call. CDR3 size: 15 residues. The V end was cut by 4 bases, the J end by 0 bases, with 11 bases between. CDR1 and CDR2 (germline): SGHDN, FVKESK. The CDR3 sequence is CASSRIGHSTDTQYF. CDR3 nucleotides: TGTGCCAGCAGCCGTATCGGCCACAGCACAGATACGCAGTATTTT.

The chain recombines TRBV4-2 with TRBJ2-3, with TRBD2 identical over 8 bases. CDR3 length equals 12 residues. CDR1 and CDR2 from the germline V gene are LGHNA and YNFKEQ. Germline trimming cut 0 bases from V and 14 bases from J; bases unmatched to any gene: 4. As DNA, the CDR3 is TGTGCCAGCAGCCAAGATAGCGGGGAGAGGTATTTT. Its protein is CASSQDSGERYF.

In nucleotides, the CDR3 is TGTGCCAGCAGCCAGGGCATAATCCTGCAAGAGACCCAGTTCTTC. It encodes CASSQGIILQETQFF. The chain joins TRBV12-3 or TRBV12-4 to TRBJ2-5; D possibly corresponds to TRBD1 (5 bases). The last part of the DNA fits TRBJ2-1 better; the J call may be wrong. The CDR3 runs 15 residues.

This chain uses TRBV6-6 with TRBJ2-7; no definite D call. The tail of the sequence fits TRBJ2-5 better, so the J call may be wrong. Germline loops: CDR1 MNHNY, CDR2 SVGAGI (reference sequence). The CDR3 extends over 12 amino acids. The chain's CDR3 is CASSDPWGTQYF. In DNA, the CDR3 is TGTGCCAGCAGTGACCCATGGGGGACCCAGTACTTC.

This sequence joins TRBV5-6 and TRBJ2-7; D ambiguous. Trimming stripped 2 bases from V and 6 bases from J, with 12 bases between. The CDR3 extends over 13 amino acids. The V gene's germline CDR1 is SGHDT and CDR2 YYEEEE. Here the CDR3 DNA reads TGTGCCAGCAGCTTAGTAGGTAGTTTCGAGCAGTACTTC. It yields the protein CASSLVGSFEQYF.